Presented here are 29 T cell receptor beta chains from one specimen sequenced in a study of blood T cell repertoires in COVID-19. TCRdb's table, derived via immunoSEQ multiplex PCR, lists solely in-frame clones and lacks some. The table lists 45,000 to 65,000 clones, 78% of them singletons, with roughly 27% in the top ten. The source material was peripheral blood. All receptors derive from a human donor in a cohort sampled during active COVID-19.

This clone was found a few times. The V and J genes are TRBV7-9 and TRBJ2-1; possible D gene TRBD2, 7 bases. CDR1 is SEHNR, CDR2 FQNEAQ, per germline (reference sequence). The CDR3 extends over 18 amino acids. V was trimmed by 5 bases and J by 0 bases, leaving 20 bases between them. CDR3 region: CASSPHGGGPSSYNEQFF. The CDR3 DNA reads as TGTGCCAGCAGCCCGCATGGGGGGGGCCCAAGCTCCTACAATGAGCAGTTCTTC.

V is TRBV7-9 and J is TRBJ2-5, with 7 bases matching TRBD2. The V segment lost 5 bases and the J segment 3 bases; nucleotides outside the gene matches: 6. The CDR3 loop spans 14 amino acids. Germline V CDR1 and CDR2: SEHNR, FQNEAQ (reference sequence). Here the CDR3 reads CASSPWLAEETQYF. The CDR3 DNA reads TGTGCCAGCAGCCCCTGGCTAGCGGAAGAGACCCAGTACTTC.

The CDR3 DNA is TGTGCCTGGAGTGTATACAGGGAGGGTGAAGCTTTCTTT. It codes for CAWSVYREGEAFF. The V gene is TRBV30, the J gene TRBJ1-1, with D perhaps TRBD1 (6 bases). The germline V gene has CDR1 GTSNPN and CDR2 SVGIG (reference sequence). CDR3 length: 13 residues. V gave up 0 bases and J gave up 7 bases, with 12 bases separating them.

The chain uses TRBV5-4 and TRBJ2-5; no clear D gene. CDR3 length equals 12 residues. Between the trimmed V and J ends, which lost 3 bases and 6 bases, there was a span of 9 bases. CDR1 and CDR2 from the germline V gene are SGHNT and YYREEE (reference sequence). CDR3 amino acids: CASSSLEQTQYF. CDR3 DNA: TGTGCCAGCAGCTCATTAGAGCAGACCCAGTACTTC.

The J gene is TRBJ1-2, the V gene TRBV27; TRBD1 agrees at 11 bases. V trimming: 2 bases; J trimming: 7 bases; junction bases outside the gene matches: 3. Germline V gene sequence: CDR1 MNHEY, CDR2 SMNVEV (reference sequence). The length of the CDR3 is 14 residues. The CDR3 sequence: CASSLGQGASGYTF. The CDR3 coding sequence is TGTGCCAGCAGTTTAGGACAGGGGGCGAGTGGCTACACCTTC.

A few counts support this clone. The J gene is TRBJ2-7, the V gene TRBV5-1, with a weak D call TRBD2 (5 bases). V was pared by 2 bases and J by 5 bases, with 11 bases between. The CDR3 has 13 residues. Germline V gene sequence: CDR1 SGHRS, CDR2 YFSETQ. DNA of the CDR3: TGCGCCAGCAGCTTCAGACCCGGGAACGAGCAGTACTTC. Amino acids: CASSFRPGNEQYF. Looking up the rest from reference TRBV5-1 and TRBJ2-7 gives the full variable domain: KAGVTQTPRYLIKTRGQQVTLSCSPISGHRSVSWYQQTPGQGLQFLFEYFSETQRNKGNFPGRFSGRQFSNSRSEMNVSTLELGDSALYLCASSFRPGNEQYFGPGTRLTVT.

The rearrangement uses TRBV9 and TRBJ2-1; 8 nucleotides line up with TRBD2. The J segment lost 5 bases and the V segment lost 3 bases, leaving 7 bases of the junction unmatched. This CDR3 has 15 amino acids. CDR1 and CDR2 (germline): SGDLS, YYNGEE. CDR3 protein: CASSESGGTDNEQFF. CDR3 bases: TGTGCCAGCAGCGAGAGCGGGGGCACCGACAATGAGCAGTTCTTC.

This sequence joins TRBV28 and TRBJ2-7; D possibly corresponds to TRBD2 (6 bases). The V gene lost 4 bases and the J gene lost 3 bases, with 22 bases spanning the gap. This CDR3 is 17 amino acids long. Germline loops: CDR1 MDHEN, CDR2 SYDVKM. CDR3 nucleotides: TGTGCCAGCAGTTCGGTACCGGGGGTGGGGAAGCGCTACGAGCAGTACTTC. It translates to CASSSVPGVGKRYEQYF.

The chain is built from TRBV20-1 and TRBJ1-2; D gene uncertain. Between the trimmed V and J ends, which lost 3 bases and 2 bases, there was a span of 10 bases. Germline V gene lookup returns CDR1 DFQATT and CDR2 SNEGSKA (reference sequence). The CDR3 runs 13 residues. CDR3 residues: CSASSPGNYGYTF. The CDR3 bases are TGCAGTGCTAGTAGTCCGGGGAACTATGGCTACACCTTC.

This sequence joins TRBV5-4 and TRBJ2-3; 9 bases align to TRBD2. J lost 3 bases, V lost 0 bases, and 11 bases had no gene match. This CDR3 region has 18 residues. CDR1 SGHNT and CDR2 YYREEE come from the germline V gene (reference sequence). CDR3 coding DNA: TGTGCCAGCAGCTTGGAGGCTAGCGGGACCGGGACAACAGATACGCAGTATTTT. Residues: CASSLEASGTGTTDTQYF. Based on the CDR3 plus reference TRBV5-4 and TRBJ2-3, the full variable domain is ETGVTQSPTHLIKTRGQQVTLRCSSQSGHNTVSWYQQALGQGPQFIFQYYREEENGRGNFPPRFSGLQFPNYSSELNVNALELDDSALYLCASSLEASGTGTTDTQYFGPGTRLTVL.

The DNA for the CDR3 is TGTGCCATCAGTGAGTCGCATCGAGGTGAAGCTTTCTTT. Its translation: CAISESHRGEAFF. This chain links TRBV10-3 with TRBJ1-1, with D hard to call. CDR1 is ENHRY and CDR2 is SYGVKD in the germline V gene. The V and J ends lost 0 bases and 7 bases respectively, with 9 bases between them. This CDR3 has 13 amino acids.

The chain couples TRBV6-5 to TRBJ2-1; perhaps TRBD1 as D (6 bases). The CDR3 length is 14 residues. Germline V CDR1 and CDR2: MNHEY, SVGAGI. V shed 2 bases and J shed 4 bases, with 9 bases lying between them. Here the CDR3 reads CASSYRDKYNEQFF. As DNA, the CDR3 is TGTGCCAGCAGTTACCGGGACAAGTACAATGAGCAGTTCTTC.

V is TRBV29-1 and J is TRBJ1-1, with a weak D call TRBD1 (6 bases). Germline V CDR1 and CDR2: SQVTM, ANQGSEA. V shed 6 bases and J shed 7 bases, with 18 bases lying between them. This CDR3 comprises 13 residues. The CDR3 is CSVAPGTPIEAFF. The CDR3 DNA sequence: TGCAGCGTCGCCCCCGGGACACCGATTGAAGCTTTCTTT.

The chain links TRBV25-1 to TRBJ2-5; 10 nucleotides align to TRBD2. Germline CDR1 and CDR2: MGHDK and SYGVNS. V was pared by 2 bases and J by 4 bases, with 1 base of the junction left unmatched. The CDR3 contains 14 residues. The CDR3 region is CASSELAGVETQYF. CDR3 nucleotide sequence: TGTGCCAGCAGTGAACTAGCGGGAGTAGAGACCCAGTACTTC.

The chain recombines TRBV28 with TRBJ1-2; 8 positions agree with TRBD1. This CDR3 is built from 13 residues. Germline CDR1 reads MDHEN; CDR2 reads SYDVKM. J was trimmed by 8 bases and V by 2 bases; bases with no gene match: 4. The CDR3 DNA follows: TGTGCCAGCAGTTTACAGGGGGCAAAAGGCTACACCTTC. Translation gives CASSLQGAKGYTF.

This chain links TRBV7-2 with TRBJ2-1, with TRBD2 matching 10 bases. The germline V gene has CDR1 SGHTA and CDR2 FQGNSA. The CDR3 is made up of 15 amino acids. The trim removed 5 bases at V and 7 bases at J, leaving 8 bases unmatched. CDR3 amino acids: CASSISGGPGNEQFF. The DNA of the CDR3 is TGTGCCAGCAGCATTAGCGGGGGGCCAGGAAATGAGCAGTTCTTC.

A few counts support this clone. The junction differs from germline at one of its ends, possibly a read error. The chain carries TRBV13 and TRBJ2-3, with 14 positions matching TRBD2. Germline V gives CDR1 PRHDT, CDR2 FYEKMQ (reference sequence). The CDR3 covers 16 residues. This CDR3 is CASSLGLAGGPDTQYF. In DNA form, the CDR3 reads TGTGCCAGCAGTTTAGGACTAGCGGGAGGCCCAGATACGCAGTATTTT.

In its sample, this clone was seen once. This sequence joins TRBV18 and TRBJ2-1; D is possibly TRBD2 (5 bases). CDR1 is KGHSH, CDR2 LQKENI, per germline. V was pared by 5 bases and J by 0 bases, with 11 bases between. This CDR3 contains 15 residues. CDR3 bases: TGTGCCAGCTCAGATTCGGGGAGCTCCTACAATGAGCAGTTCTTC. Translated, it gives CASSDSGSSYNEQFF.

The chain's CDR3 is CASSLTRENTEAFF. CDR3 bases: TGTGCCAGCAGCTTAACCAGGGAGAACACTGAAGCTTTCTTT. The V gene is TRBV7-8, the J gene TRBJ1-1; D perhaps matches TRBD1 (5 bases). V lost 2 bases and J lost 1, with 8 bases in between. The CDR3 runs to 14 residues. CDR1 SGHVS and CDR2 FQNEAQ come from the germline V gene.

V gene TRBV5-1 combines with J gene TRBJ1-1; D not resolved. Between the trimmed V and J ends, which lost 1 base and 5 bases, there was a span of 6 bases. This CDR3 contains 12 residues. Germline-derived CDR1 and CDR2 are SGHRS and YFSETQ. The CDR3 loop reads CASSLRGTEAFF. The CDR3 DNA reads as TGCGCCAGCAGCTTGAGAGGGACTGAAGCTTTCTTT.

This clone appeared once. This chain links TRBV6-5 with TRBJ2-4; 11 nucleotides line up with TRBD2. The CDR3 totals 13 residues. Germline trimming cut 8 bases from V and 8 bases from J; bases unmatched to any gene: 5. Germline-derived CDR1 and CDR2 are MNHEY and SVGAGI. The CDR3 spells CASAGTSGDIQYF. The CDR3 coding sequence is TGTGCCAGCGCGGGGACTAGCGGTGACATTCAGTACTTC.

This clone was detected a few times. This rearrangement joins TRBV28 to TRBJ2-7; 14 bases agree with TRBD2. Germline V gene data show CDR1 as MDHEN and CDR2 as SYDVKM. With V trimmed by 6 bases and J by 6 bases, 4 bases remained unmatched. This CDR3 is built from 14 residues. Here the CDR3 reads CASRGLAGESEQYF. As DNA, the CDR3 is TGTGCCAGCAGGGGACTAGCGGGAGAAAGCGAGCAGTACTTC.

V is TRBV5-1 and J is TRBJ2-5; D unresolved. CDR1 and CDR2 (germline): SGHRS, YFSETQ. Trimming pared 0 bases from V and 3 bases from J, leaving 9 bases between. The CDR3 extends over 14 amino acids. In DNA, the CDR3 is TGCGCCAGCAGCTTGGAACAGTCCGAAGAGACCCAGTACTTC. It yields the protein CASSLEQSEETQYF.

The sample holds a few counts of this clone. This sequence joins TRBV10-3 and TRBJ2-1, with TRBD2 identical over 12 bases. This CDR3 is built from 15 residues. Germline-derived CDR1 and CDR2 are ENHRY and SYGVKD. The trim removed 4 bases at V and 8 bases at J, leaving 6 bases unmatched. CDR3 region: CAISGLAGGPDEQFF. Written as DNA, the CDR3 is TGTGCCATCAGTGGTCTAGCGGGAGGGCCCGATGAGCAGTTCTTC.

This chain joins TRBV30 and TRBJ2-1; D is uncertain. The CDR3 has 13 residues. Between the trimmed V and J ends, which lost 1 base and 5 bases, there was a span of 9 bases. Germline loops: CDR1 GTSNPN, CDR2 SVGIG (reference sequence). CDR3 region: CAWSGANDNEQFF. Here the CDR3 DNA reads TGTGCCTGGAGTGGAGCTAACGACAATGAGCAGTTCTTC.

This clone was seen only once. The V and J genes are TRBV7-8 and TRBJ2-6, with a possible D match to TRBD2 (6 bases). Germline CDR1 SGHVS, CDR2 FQNEAQ. V dropped 1 base and J dropped 2 bases, with 12 bases sitting between them. There are 17 residues in the CDR3. CDR3 residues: CASSLGDPGAGANVLTF. CDR3 bases: TGTGCCAGCAGCTTAGGGGACCCGGGGGCTGGGGCCAACGTCCTGACTTTC.

This clone was observed at least ten times. The rearrangement uses TRBV28 and TRBJ2-7; TRBD2 might be the D (5 bases). CDR3 length equals 17 residues. Germline-derived CDR1 and CDR2 are MDHEN and SYDVKM. V was trimmed by 4 bases and J by 3 bases, leaving 22 bases between them. CDR3 nucleotide sequence: TGTGCCAGCAGTTCCAGCCTTGGACTTGGCTCCTTCTACGAGCAGTACTTC. It encodes CASSSSLGLGSFYEQYF.

The chain carries TRBV9 and TRBJ2-2; 7 nucleotides agree with TRBD1. The ends lost 6 bases at V and 5 bases at J; junction bases unmatched: 7. CDR1 is SGDLS, CDR2 YYNGEE, per germline. The CDR3 extends over 14 amino acids. CDR3 sequence (DNA): TGTGCCAGCACCCGACAGGGAGAAACCGGGGAGCTGTTTTTT. Amino acids: CASTRQGETGELFF.

This clone was observed a handful of times. The gene calls are TRBV15 and TRBJ1-1, with 9 bases that match TRBD1. CDR3 size: 15 residues. With V trimmed by 3 bases and J by 6 bases, 8 bases remained unmatched. CDR1 is LNHNV, CDR2 YYDKDF, per germline (reference sequence). CDR3 in DNA: TGTGCCACCAGCAGGGGGGGACAGGGTGGTTCTGAAGCTTTCTTT. The encoded protein is CATSRGGQGGSEAFF.